The rows below give T cell receptor beta chains drawn from one sample of a study of regulatory T cells in long-lasting Graves disease. TCRdb re-called the multiplex PCR reads with MiXCR, one entry per CDR3 protein. The sample yields hundreds of thousands of distinct CDR3 sequences, roughly 20% seen once. The sample in question was peripheral blood mononuclear cells (PBMCs), obtained when the disease was refractory, from a patient treated with antithyroid drugs. These receptors were taken from a female donor with Graves disease. Both conserved end residues are part of each CDR3. D genes are given only for firm matches. A row's size may be missing; if present it is once, few, many or a size class.

d_gene	v_gene	abundance	j_gene	CDR3nt	CDR3aa
.	TRBV5-1	many	TRBJ2-6	TGCGCCAGCAGCTTGGGGCCACTCGCCAACGTCCTGACTTTC	CASSLGPLANVLTF
TRBD2	TRBV29-1	many	TRBJ2-7	TGCAGCGTTGAAGATCGGGCTAGCGGGCGGTACGAGCAGTACTTC	CSVEDRASGRYEQYF
.	TRBV7-8	many	TRBJ1-2	TGTGCCAGCAGCTTAGCCCGGGGCGCCTATGGCTACACCTTC	CASSLARGAYGYTF
TRBD2	TRBV7-3	few	TRBJ2-5	TGTGCCAGCAGCACATATGGGACTAGCGGGAGTTTGGAGACCCAGTACTTC	CASSTYGTSGSLETQYF
.	TRBV7-9	.	TRBJ1-1	TGTGCCAGCAGCTCCCCTTCGGGGTGGTTAGCTTTCTTT	CASSSPSGWLAFF
.	TRBV11-2	.	TRBJ2-1	TGTGCCAGCAGCTCAGTCCGGGCAGGGAATTACAATGAGCAGTTCTTC	CASSSVRAGNYNEQFF
TRBD2	TRBV20-1	many	TRBJ2-7	TGCAGTGCTAGGACTAGCAGCTCCTACGAGCAGTACTTC	CSARTSSSYEQYF
.	TRBV6-1	.	TRBJ2-7	TGTGCCAGCAGCACAGGGTTATACTACGAGCAGTACTTC	CASSTGLYYEQYF
TRBD2	TRBV15	few	TRBJ2-7	TGTGCCACCAGCGGACCGGGACTAGCTCATTCCCATCTCCTACGAGAGCAGTACTTC	CATSGPGLAHSHLLREQYF
.	TRBV5-1	many	TRBJ1-1	TGCGCCAGCAGCTCGACCGTATTGGGAACGAACACTGAAGCTTTCTTT	CASSSTVLGTNTEAFF